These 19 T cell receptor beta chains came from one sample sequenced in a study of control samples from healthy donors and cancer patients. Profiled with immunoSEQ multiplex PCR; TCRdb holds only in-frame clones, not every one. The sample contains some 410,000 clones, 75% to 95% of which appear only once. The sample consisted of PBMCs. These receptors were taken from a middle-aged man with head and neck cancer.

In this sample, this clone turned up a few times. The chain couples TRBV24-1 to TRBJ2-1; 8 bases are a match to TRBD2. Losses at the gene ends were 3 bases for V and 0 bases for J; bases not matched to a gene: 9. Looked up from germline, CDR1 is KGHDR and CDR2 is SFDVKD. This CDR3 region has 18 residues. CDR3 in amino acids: CATSDPRSGGSSYNEQFF. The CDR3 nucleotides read TGTGCCACCAGTGATCCCCGAAGCGGGGGAAGCTCCTACAATGAGCAGTTCTTC.

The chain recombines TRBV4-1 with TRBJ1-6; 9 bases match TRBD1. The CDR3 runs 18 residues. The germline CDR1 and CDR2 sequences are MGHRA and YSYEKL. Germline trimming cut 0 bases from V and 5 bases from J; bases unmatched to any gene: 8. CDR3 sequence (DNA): TGCGCCAGCAGCCAAGAAGGACCACAGGGGGCGGATAATTCACCCCTCCACTTT. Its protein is CASSQEGPQGADNSPLHF.

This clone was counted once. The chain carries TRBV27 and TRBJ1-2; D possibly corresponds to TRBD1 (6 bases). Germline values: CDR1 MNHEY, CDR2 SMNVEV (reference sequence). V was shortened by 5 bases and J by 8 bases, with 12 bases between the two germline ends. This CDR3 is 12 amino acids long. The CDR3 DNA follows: TGTGCCAGCAGTCCCCCGGGGGGCGGCTACACCTTC. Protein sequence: CASSPPGGGYTF.

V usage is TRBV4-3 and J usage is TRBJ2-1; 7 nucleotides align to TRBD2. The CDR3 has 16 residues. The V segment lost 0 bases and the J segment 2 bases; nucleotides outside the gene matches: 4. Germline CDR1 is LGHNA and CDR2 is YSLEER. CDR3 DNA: TGCGCCAGCAGCCAAGATATCAGCGGGGCCTACAATGAGCAGTTCTTC. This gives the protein CASSQDISGAYNEQFF.

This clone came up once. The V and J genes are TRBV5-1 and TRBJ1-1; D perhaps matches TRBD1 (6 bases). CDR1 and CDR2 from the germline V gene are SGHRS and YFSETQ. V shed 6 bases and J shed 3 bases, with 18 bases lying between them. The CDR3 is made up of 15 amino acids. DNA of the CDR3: TGCGCCAGCACACCTGACCAGGGGAGTTACACTGAAGCTTTCTTT. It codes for CASTPDQGSYTEAFF. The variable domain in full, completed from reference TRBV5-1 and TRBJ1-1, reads KAGVTQTPRYLIKTRGQQVTLSCSPISGHRSVSWYQQTPGQGLQFLFEYFSETQRNKGNFPGRFSGRQFSNSRSEMNVSTLELGDSALYLCASTPDQGSYTEAFFGQGTRLTVV.

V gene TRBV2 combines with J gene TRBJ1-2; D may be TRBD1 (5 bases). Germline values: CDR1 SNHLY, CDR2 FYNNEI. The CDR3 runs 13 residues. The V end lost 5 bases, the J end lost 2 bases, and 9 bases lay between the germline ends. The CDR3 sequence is CASSRDGNYGYTF. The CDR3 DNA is TGTGCCAGCAGTCGGGACGGCAACTATGGCTACACCTTC.

The CDR3 sequence is CASGGRQVEPEAFF. CDR3 in DNA: TGTGCTAGTGGTGGCCGACAGGTCGAACCTGAAGCTTTCTTT. The gene calls are TRBV12-5 and TRBJ1-1; tentative D call: TRBD1 (6 bases). Germline assignment: CDR1 LGHNT and CDR2 FRNRAP. The CDR3 contains 14 residues. The ends were cut back, 5 bases at V and 6 bases at J, with 16 bases in the middle.

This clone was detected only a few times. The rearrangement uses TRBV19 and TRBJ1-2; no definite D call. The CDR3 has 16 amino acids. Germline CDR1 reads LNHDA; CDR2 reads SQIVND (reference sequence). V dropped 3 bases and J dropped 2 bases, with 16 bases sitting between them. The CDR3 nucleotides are TGTGCCAGTAGTATCTCCTCAGGAGGCGCCAACTATGGCTACACCTTC. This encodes CASSISSGGANYGYTF.

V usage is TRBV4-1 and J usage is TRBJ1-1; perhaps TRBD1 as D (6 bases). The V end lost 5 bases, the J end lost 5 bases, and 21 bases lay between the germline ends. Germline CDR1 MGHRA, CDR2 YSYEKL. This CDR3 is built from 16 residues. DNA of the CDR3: TGCGCCAGCAGCAAAGTAGGGAGGGGGAGATGGACTGAAGCTTTCTTT. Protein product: CASSKVGRGRWTEAFF.

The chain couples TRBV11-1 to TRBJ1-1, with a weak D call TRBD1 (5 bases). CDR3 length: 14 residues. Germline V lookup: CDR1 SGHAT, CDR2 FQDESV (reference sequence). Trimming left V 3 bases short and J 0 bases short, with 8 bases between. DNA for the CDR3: TGTGCCAGCAGCTTTGACAGACTGAACACTGAAGCTTTCTTT. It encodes CASSFDRLNTEAFF.

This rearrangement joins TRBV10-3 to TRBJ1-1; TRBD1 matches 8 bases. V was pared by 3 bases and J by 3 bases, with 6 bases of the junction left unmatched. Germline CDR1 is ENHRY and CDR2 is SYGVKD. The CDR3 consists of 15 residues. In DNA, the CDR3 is TGTGCCATCAGTGACTGGACAGGGCAGGACACTGAAGCTTTCTTT. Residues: CAISDWTGQDTEAFF.

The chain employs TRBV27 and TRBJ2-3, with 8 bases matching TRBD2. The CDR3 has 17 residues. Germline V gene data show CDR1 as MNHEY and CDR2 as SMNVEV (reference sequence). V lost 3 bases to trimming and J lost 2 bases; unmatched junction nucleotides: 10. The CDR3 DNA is TGTGCCAGCAGTTTTTTTACCACTAGCGGTTACACAGATACGCAGTATTTT. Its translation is CASSFFTTSGYTDTQYF.

In DNA, the CDR3 is TGTGCCAGCAGCGTAACTGGCGCGGTCAATCAGCCCCAGCATTTT. Translating gives CASSVTGAVNQPQHF. J is TRBJ1-5 and V is TRBV9; D gene ambiguous. Germline V CDR1 and CDR2: SGDLS, YYNGEE. The CDR3 is made up of 15 amino acids. V was cut by 1 base and J by 3 bases, with 11 bases left in between.

The CDR3 spells CASSLFSRTGELFF. CDR3 in DNA: TGTGCCAGCAGCTTATTTTCTCGGACCGGGGAGCTGTTTTTT. This chain links TRBV11-2 with TRBJ2-2; no clear D. Germline V gives CDR1 SGHAT, CDR2 FQNNGV. The germline V and J ends were trimmed by 2 bases and 5 bases, with 9 bases remaining between them. This CDR3 contains 14 residues.

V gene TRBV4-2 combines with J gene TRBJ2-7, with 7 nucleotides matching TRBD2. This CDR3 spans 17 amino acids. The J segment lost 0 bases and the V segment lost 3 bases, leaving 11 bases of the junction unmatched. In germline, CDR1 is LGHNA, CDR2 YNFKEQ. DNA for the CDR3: TGTGCCAGCAGCCAGGGGGGGGTGGTCAGGAGCTCCTACGAGCAGTACTTC. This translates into CASSQGGVVRSSYEQYF.

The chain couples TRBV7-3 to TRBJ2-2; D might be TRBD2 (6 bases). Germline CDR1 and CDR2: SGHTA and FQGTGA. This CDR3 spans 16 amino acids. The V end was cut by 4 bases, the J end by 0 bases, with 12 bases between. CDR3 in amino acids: CASSSMGLPNTGELFF. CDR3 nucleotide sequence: TGTGCCAGCAGCTCCATGGGACTTCCGAACACCGGGGAGCTGTTTTTT.

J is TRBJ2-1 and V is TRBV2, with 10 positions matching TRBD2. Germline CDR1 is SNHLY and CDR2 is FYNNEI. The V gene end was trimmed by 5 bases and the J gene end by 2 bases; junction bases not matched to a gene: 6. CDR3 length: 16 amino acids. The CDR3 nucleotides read TGTGCCAGCAGTCCTAGGAGCGGGGGGGCCTACAATGAGCAGTTCTTC. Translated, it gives CASSPRSGGAYNEQFF.

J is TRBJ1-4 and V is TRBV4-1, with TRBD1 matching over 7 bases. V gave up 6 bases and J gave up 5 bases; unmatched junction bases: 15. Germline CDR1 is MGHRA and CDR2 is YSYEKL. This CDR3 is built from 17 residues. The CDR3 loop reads CASRHTRDRERNEKLFF. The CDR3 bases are TGCGCCAGCAGACACACTCGTGACAGGGAAAGGAATGAAAAACTGTTTTTT.

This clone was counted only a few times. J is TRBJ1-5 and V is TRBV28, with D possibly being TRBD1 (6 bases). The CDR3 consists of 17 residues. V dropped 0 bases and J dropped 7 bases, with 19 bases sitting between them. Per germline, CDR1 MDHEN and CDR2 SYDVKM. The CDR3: CASSLWGGRAARQPQHF. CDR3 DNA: TGTGCCAGCAGTTTATGGGGGGGCAGGGCGGCTCGGCAGCCCCAGCATTTT.